This TCR beta chain was sequenced for a study of cytomegalovirus exposure and HLA in healthy donors. Primers: 60 Vbeta forward and 13 Jbeta reverse. Using immunoSEQ multiplex PCR, the repertoire was profiled, and TCRdb retains in-frame clones only, with some absent. The data hold about 140,000 clones, with 73% observed a single time. CDR1 is LNHDA, CDR2 SQIVND, per germline (reference sequence). The CDR3 extends over 18 amino acids. The V segment lost 0 bases and the J segment 0 bases; nucleotides outside the gene matches: 7. The source of this sequence is a woman aged 40 to 49 in good health and CMV-seronegative. The genes are TRBV19 and TRBJ2-2; 7 nucleotides match TRBD2. The material sequenced was PBMCs. CDR3 DNA: TGTGCCAGTAGTATAGAGGGCGGGAGCTTCGCGAACACCGGGGAGCTGTTTTTT. Amino acid sequence: CASSIEGGSFANTGELFF.